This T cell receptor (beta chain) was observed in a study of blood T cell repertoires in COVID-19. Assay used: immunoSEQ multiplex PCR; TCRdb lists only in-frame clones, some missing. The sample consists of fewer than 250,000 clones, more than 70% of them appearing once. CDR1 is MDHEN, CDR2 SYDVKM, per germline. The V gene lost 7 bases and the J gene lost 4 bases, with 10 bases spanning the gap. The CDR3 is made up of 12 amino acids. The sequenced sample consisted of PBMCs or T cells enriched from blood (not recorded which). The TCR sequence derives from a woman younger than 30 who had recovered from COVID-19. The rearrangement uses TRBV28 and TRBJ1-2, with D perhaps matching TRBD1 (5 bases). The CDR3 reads CASTQDSYGYTF. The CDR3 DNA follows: TGTGCCAGCACCCAAGACAGCTATGGCTACACCTTC.